This T cell receptor (beta chain) was documented in a study of regulatory T cells in long-lasting Graves disease. Notes on the study in general: Lower TCR diversity was seen in persistent Graves' patients than in newly diagnosed ones. The sample size was small, and this may have reduced accuracy. New patients shared 950 to 1,000 public clonotypes, fewer than the roughly 3,000 shared by persistent patients.

The CDR3 runs to 14 residues. Trimming cost V 3 bases and J 0 bases, with 9 bases left between them. From germline, CDR1 is MGHRA and CDR2 YSYEKL. Construction of TCR beta libraries relied on iRepertoire HTBI primers and on Arm-PCR targeting CDR3 regions. Using its own MiXCR run on the multiplex PCR reads, TCRdb lists one record per CDR3 protein. The data show fewer than 400,000 distinct CDR3 sequences, 15% to 20% seen once. Time point of the sample: persistent/refractory GD, antithyroid drugs over 5 years with positive TRAb. There was RNA extracted from PBMCs, and the TCR library was made from it. The source of the patients was an endocrinology department in Xi'an, China. This clonotype has a handful of counts. Its antigen is not identified.

The J gene is TRBJ2-7, the V gene TRBV4-1; unclear D gene. The TCR originated in a female donor with Graves disease. The starting material was peripheral blood mononuclear cells (PBMCs), obtained when the disease was refractory, from a patient treated with antithyroid drugs. This CDR3 reads CASSQSVGSYEQYF. In DNA, the CDR3 is TGCGCCAGCAGCCAGAGCGTGGGCTCCTACGAGCAGTACTTC.